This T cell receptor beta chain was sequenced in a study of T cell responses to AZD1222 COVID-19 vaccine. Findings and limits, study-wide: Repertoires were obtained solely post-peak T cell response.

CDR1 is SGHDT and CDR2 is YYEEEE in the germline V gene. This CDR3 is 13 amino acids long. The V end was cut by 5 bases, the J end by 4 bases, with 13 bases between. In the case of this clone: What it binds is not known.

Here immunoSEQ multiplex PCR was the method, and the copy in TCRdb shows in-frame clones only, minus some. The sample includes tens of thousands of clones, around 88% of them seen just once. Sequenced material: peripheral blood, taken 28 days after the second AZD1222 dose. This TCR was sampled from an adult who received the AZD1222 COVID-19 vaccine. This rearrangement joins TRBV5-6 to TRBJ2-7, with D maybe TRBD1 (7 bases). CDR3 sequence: CASSPGGRYEQYF. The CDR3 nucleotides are TGTGCCAGCAGTCCAGGGGGGCGGTACGAGCAGTACTTC.